These 26 T cell receptor beta chains came from one sample sequenced in a study of T cell responses to AZD1222 COVID-19 vaccine. Profiling relied on immunoSEQ multiplex PCR, and the TCRdb table lists in-frame clones only, not all of them. This table has around 130,000 clones, over 75% appearing once. Sequences were derived from peripheral blood, sampled 28 days after the second dose of the MenACWY control vaccine. The receptors derive from an adult who received the MenACWY meningococcal vaccine as a control.

The chain joins TRBV28 to TRBJ1-1; D gene ambiguous. Trimming pared 6 bases from V and 1 base from J, leaving 9 bases between. Germline V gives CDR1 MDHEN, CDR2 SYDVKM. The CDR3 contains 13 residues. Here the CDR3 reads CASSLTENTEAFF. The CDR3 nucleotides are TGTGCCAGCAGCCTAACAGAGAACACTGAAGCTTTCTTT. The variable domain in full, completed from reference TRBV28 and TRBJ1-1, reads DVKVTQSSRYLVKRTGEKVFLECVQDMDHENMFWYRQDPGLGLRLIYFSYDVKMKEKGDIPEGYSVSREKKERFSLILESASTNQTSMYLCASSLTENTEAFFGQGTRLTVV.

The CDR3 DNA reads as TGTGCCAGCAGGCTCAAATCGACTGCCGGGACAGGGGGGAATGAGCAGTTCTTC. It yields the protein CASRLKSTAGTGGNEQFF. The genes are TRBV4-2 and TRBJ2-1, with 11 bases aligning to TRBD1. Germline V gives CDR1 LGHNA, CDR2 YNFKEQ. The CDR3 is made up of 18 amino acids. The junction had 17 bases not matched to a gene; V was cut back by 6 bases and J by 7 bases.

This chain joins TRBV2 and TRBJ2-7; unclear D gene. Looked up from germline, CDR1 is SNHLY and CDR2 is FYNNEI. The CDR3 runs to 12 residues. V shed 3 bases and J shed 0 bases, with 3 bases lying between them. The chain's CDR3 is CASSDPSYEQYF. The CDR3 nucleotides read TGTGCCAGCAGTGACCCCTCCTACGAGCAGTACTTC.

The chain is built from TRBV5-5 and TRBJ2-1; 10 bases line up with TRBD1. The CDR3 is 14 amino acids. V dropped 4 bases and J dropped 10; count of bases not matched to a gene: 8. The germline gives CDR1 SGHKS, CDR2 YYEKEE (reference sequence). The CDR3 DNA follows: TGTGCCAGCAGCCCCGGGACAGGGGACGGAGAGCAGTTCTTC. Encoded protein: CASSPGTGDGEQFF.

The V gene is TRBV10-3, the J gene TRBJ2-7; TRBD1 might be the D (5 bases). Per germline, CDR1 ENHRY and CDR2 SYGVKD. The CDR3 spans 14 residues. With 2 bases removed from V and 3 bases from J, the gap between germline ends came to 11 bases. The CDR3 DNA is TGTGCCATCAGTGAGCGCGGTCAGGGCTACGAGCAGTACGTC. This encodes CAISERGQGYEQYV.

V and J are TRBV21-1 and TRBJ2-6; TRBD1, the table's D call, was not compared with the DNA. TRBV21-1 is an annotated pseudogene. The CDR3 is made up of 19 amino acids. The CDR3 spells CASSKAREQGGYGANVLTF. CDR3 bases: TGTGCCAGCAGCAAAGCGCGAGAACAGGGGGGCTATGGGGCCAACGTCCTGACTTTC.

The chain recombines TRBV4-1 with TRBJ2-3; D not certain. Trimming stripped 2 bases from V and 1 base from J, with 13 bases between. The CDR3 is 16 amino acids. Germline V gene lookup returns CDR1 MGHRA and CDR2 YSYEKL. CDR3 in amino acids: CASSQSPSRGTDTQYF. Here the CDR3 DNA reads TGCGCCAGCAGCCAATCACCTAGTAGGGGCACAGATACGCAGTATTTT.

The chain carries TRBV28 and TRBJ2-5, with D possibly being TRBD1 or TRBD2 (6 bases each). Trimming left V 4 bases short and J 3 bases short, with 12 bases between. The V gene's germline CDR1 is MDHEN and CDR2 SYDVKM. This CDR3 is built from 14 residues. The CDR3 sequence is CASSYGGPKETQYF. CDR3 DNA sequence: TGTGCCAGCAGTTACGGGGGCCCGAAAGAGACCCAGTACTTC.

This clone was recorded only once. V and J are TRBV7-3 and TRBJ2-1; 8 positions match TRBD2. J was trimmed by 0 bases and V by 4 bases; bases with no gene match: 8. Germline V gene lookup returns CDR1 SGHTA and CDR2 FQGTGA. This CDR3 has 17 residues. CDR3 DNA sequence: TGTGCCAGCAGCTCGAATGGCGGGAGGAACTCCTACAATGAGCAGTTCTTC. Its translation: CASSSNGGRNSYNEQFF.

The V call is TRBV6-6, the J call TRBJ2-7, with D possibly TRBD2 on 5 matching bases. The CDR3 covers 12 residues. Germline V gives CDR1 MNHNY, CDR2 SVGAGI (reference sequence). V lost 5 bases and J lost 3, with 8 bases in between. The CDR3 reads CASSVRGYEQYF. CDR3 sequence (DNA): TGTGCCAGCAGTGTCCGGGGCTACGAGCAGTACTTC.

V usage is TRBV5-1 and J usage is TRBJ2-1; tentatively, D is TRBD1 or TRBD2 (5 bases each). This CDR3 region has 15 residues. V lost 0 bases, J lost 9 bases, and 16 bases lay in between. The germline V gene encodes CDR1 SGHRS and CDR2 YFSETQ. CDR3 in DNA: TGCGCCAGCAGCTTGGGAGGGGAAAAGGTACCTGAGCAGTTCTTC. Protein product: CASSLGGEKVPEQFF.

The chain combines TRBV21-1 with TRBJ2-3; whether TRBD2, the table's D call, matches the DNA was not checked. TRBV21-1 is a documented pseudogene. CDR3 size: 10 residues. CDR3 sequence (DNA): TGTGCCAGCCCTCGGGATACGCAGTATTTT. This sequence encodes CASPRDTQYF.

J is TRBJ1-1 and V is TRBV5-4; no clear D gene. The V end lost 3 bases, the J end lost 0 bases, and 12 bases lay between the germline ends. CDR3 length: 15 residues. Per the germline V gene, CDR1 is SGHNT and CDR2 is YYREEE (reference sequence). The CDR3 DNA sequence: TGTGCCAGCAGCTCCTTTGTAGGACTGAACACTGAAGCTTTCTTT. Translated: CASSSFVGLNTEAFF.

The CDR3 reads CASSMTGYNTNYGYTF. In DNA, the CDR3 is TGTGCCAGTAGTATGACGGGTTACAACACTAACTATGGCTACACCTTC. This chain connects TRBV19 to TRBJ1-2, with unresolved D. The germline V and J ends were trimmed by 3 bases and 0 bases, with 14 bases remaining between them. Per germline, CDR1 LNHDA and CDR2 SQIVND (reference sequence). This CDR3 is built from 16 residues.

The V and J genes are TRBV19 and TRBJ1-5; D remains unclear. This CDR3 region has 14 residues. Germline CDR1 is LNHDA and CDR2 is SQIVND (reference sequence). V lost 2 bases and J lost 3, with 8 bases in between. DNA of the CDR3: TGTGCCAGTAGTATATACAGCCACAATCAGCCCCAGCATTTT. As protein: CASSIYSHNQPQHF.

The CDR3: CASTLPGDEQYF. Here the CDR3 DNA reads TGTGCCAGCACGTTACCGGGAGACGAGCAGTACTTC. This chain joins TRBV28 and TRBJ2-7, with a tentative D call TRBD2 (6 bases). V gave up 7 bases and J gave up 5 bases, with 12 bases separating them. CDR1 is MDHEN and CDR2 is SYDVKM in the germline V gene. The CDR3 sequence is 12 residues long.

This rearrangement joins TRBV11-2 to TRBJ2-2; D ambiguous. Trimming cost V 3 bases and J 2 bases, with 19 bases left between them. Germline values: CDR1 SGHAT, CDR2 FQNNGV. The CDR3 is 18 residues long. The CDR3 DNA is TGTGCCAGCAGCTTCGGACCTGCTTTAGACAAAAACACCGGGGAGCTGTTTTTT. As protein: CASSFGPALDKNTGELFF.

The chain joins TRBV4-2 to TRBJ2-5; possibly TRBD1 for D (6 bases). Trimming removed 0 bases from V and 7 bases from J, with 15 bases in between. This CDR3 has 15 amino acids. Germline-derived CDR1 and CDR2 are LGHNA and YNFKEQ. The CDR3 DNA reads TGTGCCAGCAGCCAAGACGAGGGGGACCCCAGGACCCAGTACTTC. This sequence encodes CASSQDEGDPRTQYF.

This clone was observed a single time. The rearrangement joins TRBV3-1 (or the pseudogene TRBV3-2) to TRBJ1-3; D gene uncertain. Germline CDR1 reads LGHDT; CDR2 reads YNNKEL (reference sequence). The CDR3 is 15 residues long. The V and J ends lost 0 bases and 2 bases respectively, with 8 bases between them. The DNA of the CDR3 is TGTGCCAGCAGCCAAGATTGGCGCGCTGGAAACACCATATATTTT. It yields the protein CASSQDWRAGNTIYF.

The J gene is TRBJ1-5, the V gene TRBV6-6; D not certain. This CDR3 is built from 15 residues. Germline assignment: CDR1 MNHNY and CDR2 SVGAGI (reference sequence). Trimming cost V 4 bases and J 0 bases, with 10 bases left between them. CDR3 in DNA: TGTGCCAGCAGTTCAAGCCCAGGTAGCAATCAGCCCCAGCATTTT. This gives the protein CASSSSPGSNQPQHF.

This sequence joins TRBV11-2 and TRBJ2-7; D unclear. The CDR3 sequence is 12 residues long. V shed 4 bases and J shed 7 bases, with 11 bases lying between them. The germline CDR1 and CDR2 sequences are SGHAT and FQNNGV. CDR3 amino acids: CASSSVEVEQYF. CDR3 nucleotide sequence: TGTGCCAGCAGCTCAGTAGAGGTAGAGCAGTACTTC.

The J gene is TRBJ2-7, the V gene TRBV7-8; 8 bases match TRBD1. Germline values: CDR1 SGHVS, CDR2 FQNEAQ. Trimming took 5 bases from V and 3 from J; bases not matched to a gene: 6. CDR3 length: 14 amino acids. CDR3 coding DNA: TGTGCCAGCAGCCGCAGGACAGGGCACTACGAGCAGTACTTC. Protein: CASSRRTGHYEQYF.

The chain couples TRBV5-5 to TRBJ2-6; D gene uncertain. Germline values: CDR1 SGHKS, CDR2 YYEKEE (reference sequence). The CDR3 runs to 14 residues. The V gene lost 0 bases and the J gene lost 2 bases, with 3 bases spanning the gap. CDR3 protein: CASSLGTGANVLTF. The DNA of the CDR3 is TGTGCCAGCAGCTTGGGGACTGGGGCCAACGTCCTGACTTTC.

The V gene is TRBV7-9, the J gene TRBJ1-4; D not resolved. CDR1 and CDR2 from the germline V gene are SEHNR and FQNEAQ (reference sequence). V was trimmed by 3 bases and J by 5 bases, leaving 13 bases between them. The CDR3 is 15 amino acids. The CDR3 loop is CASSLTPGLNEKLFF. The CDR3 DNA reads TGTGCCAGCAGCTTGACTCCCGGCCTCAATGAAAAACTGTTTTTT.

For the CDR3, the DNA is TGTGCCAGCAGTTTAAGCTGGGCAAATAATTCACCCCTCCACTTT. This encodes CASSLSWANNSPLHF. The genes are TRBV28 and TRBJ1-6; D is unresolved. Trimming shortened V by 2 bases and J by 5 bases, and 10 bases separated the two germline ends. Germline CDR1 MDHEN, CDR2 SYDVKM. This CDR3 has 15 residues.

This clone has only one observation. The V call is TRBV5-4, the J call TRBJ2-1, with 8 positions matching TRBD2. CDR1 and CDR2 from the germline V gene are SGHNT and YYREEE (reference sequence). The length of the CDR3 is 17 residues. V gave up 3 bases and J gave up 0 bases; unmatched junction bases: 8. In nucleotides, the CDR3 is TGTGCCAGCAGCTCTGTCGGGGGGGTCAGCTCCTACAATGAGCAGTTCTTC. The encoded protein is CASSSVGGVSSYNEQFF. The whole variable domain, remainder taken from reference TRBV5-4 and TRBJ2-1, is ETGVTQSPTHLIKTRGQQVTLRCSSQSGHNTVSWYQQALGQGPQFIFQYYREEENGRGNFPPRFSGLQFPNYSSELNVNALELDDSALYLCASSSVGGVSSYNEQFFGPGTRLTVL.